Presented here are 26 T cell receptor beta chains from one specimen sequenced in a study of T-cell reconstitution after alpha-beta-depleted transplantation in children. Preparation of the TCRbeta library involved a method that used unique molecular identifiers. TCRdb independently ran MiXCR on the PCR reads; one entry per CDR3 protein. Of around 700,000 distinct CDR3 sequences in the sample, less than 15% were seen once. The sequencing used PBMCs, collected before TCRalphabeta/CD19-depleted stem cell transplant. These receptors originate from a girl aged 2-10 years with congenital amegakaryocytic thrombocytopenia, due to receive a stem cell transplant.

This clonotype has just a few counts. For the CDR3, the DNA is TGCGCCAGCAGCTTTCGAGGAGAATTAAATCAGCCCCAGCATTTT. It is translated as CASSFRGELNQPQHF. V usage is TRBV5-1 and J usage is TRBJ1-5; D remains unclear. CDR1 is SGHRS, CDR2 YFSETQ, per germline. CDR3 length: 15 residues. Trimming stripped 2 bases from V and 4 bases from J, with 13 bases between.

This chain uses TRBV19 with TRBJ2-1; 7 nucleotides agree with TRBD2. The V gene end was trimmed by 3 bases and the J gene end by 10 bases; junction bases not matched to a gene: 6. CDR1 is LNHDA and CDR2 is SQIVND in the germline V gene (reference sequence). This CDR3 comprises 13 residues. CDR3 bases: TGTGCCAGTAGTATTGCGGGAGTATGGGAGCAGTTCTTC. Its translation: CASSIAGVWEQFF.

This clonotype was seen a few times. V is TRBV24-1 and J is TRBJ2-1; TRBD1 agrees at 11 bases. The CDR3 is 16 residues long. The germline gives CDR1 KGHDR, CDR2 SFDVKD. Unmatched junction bases numbered 11, after V lost 9 bases and J lost 5 bases. CDR3 in DNA: TGTGCCACCCGGTCGCAACCGGGACAGGGGGACAATGAGCAGTTCTTC. This sequence encodes CATRSQPGQGDNEQFF.

Remarks on this clonotype: A much larger clone lies one base from this, so it may be a read error. The conserved phenylalanine or tryptophan normally closing the CDR3 is absent here, so this likely arose from a read error. The genes are TRBV9 and TRBJ2-7, with D perhaps matching TRBD2 (5 bases). The germline V gene encodes CDR1 SGDLS and CDR2 YYNGEE. The CDR3 length is 13 residues. With 8 bases removed from V and 2 bases from J, the gap between germline ends came to 14 bases. The CDR3 protein is CASSRAEAYEQYL. CDR3 nucleotides: TGTGCCAGTTCCCGGGCGGAGGCCTACGAGCAGTACTTG.

The CDR3 DNA reads TGTGCCAGCAGTTATGGCGGGGCTCGGGGCAATGAGCAGTTCTTC. It specifies CASSYGGARGNEQFF. The J gene is TRBJ2-1, the V gene TRBV6-5; D perhaps matches TRBD2 (6 bases). Germline assignment: CDR1 MNHEY and CDR2 SVGAGI. The germline V and J ends were trimmed by 3 bases and 6 bases, with 15 bases remaining between them. The CDR3 totals 15 residues.

The gene calls are TRBV5-1 and TRBJ2-5; no clear D. V lost 0 bases, J lost 4 bases, and 10 bases lay in between. Germline CDR1 SGHRS, CDR2 YFSETQ. The CDR3 is made up of 14 amino acids. Written as DNA, the CDR3 is TGCGCCAGCAGCTTGGGACCCACCAGAGAGACCCAGTACTTC. It codes for CASSLGPTRETQYF. Combining the CDR3 with reference TRBV5-1 and TRBJ2-5 gives the whole variable domain KAGVTQTPRYLIKTRGQQVTLSCSPISGHRSVSWYQQTPGQGLQFLFEYFSETQRNKGNFPGRFSGRQFSNSRSEMNVSTLELGDSALYLCASSLGPTRETQYFGPGTRLLVL.

Many counts were recorded for this clonotype. The chain links TRBV20-1 to TRBJ2-1; D might be TRBD1 or TRBD2, each matching 7 bases. The CDR3 spans 15 residues. V dropped 2 bases and J dropped 7 bases, with 18 bases sitting between them. Germline V gene lookup returns CDR1 DFQATT and CDR2 SNEGSKA (reference sequence). The CDR3 nucleotides read TGCAGTGCTAGAATAGCGGCAGGGGGGGCAAATGAGCAGTTCTTC. Translated, it gives CSARIAAGGANEQFF.

This clonotype has a count of ten or more. The rearrangement uses TRBV7-9 and TRBJ2-1, with D possibly TRBD2 on 5 matching bases. The CDR3 runs to 13 residues. The germline CDR1 and CDR2 sequences are SEHNR and FQNEAQ (reference sequence). V lost 10 bases and J 7 bases, leaving 17 bases between the germline ends. The CDR3: CATNSRDLNEQFF. The DNA of the CDR3 is TGTGCCACTAATAGCCGGGATTTGAATGAGCAGTTCTTC. Looking up the rest from reference TRBV7-9 and TRBJ2-1 gives the full variable domain: DTGVSQNPRHKITKRGQNVTFRCDPISEHNRLYWYRQTLGQGPEFLTYFQNEAQLEKSRLLSDRFSAERPKGSFSTLEIQRTEQGDSAMYLCATNSRDLNEQFFGPGTRLTVL.

This clonotype showed up just a few times. The rearrangement joins TRBV5-8 to TRBJ1-2; D uncertain. The CDR3 runs to 16 residues. Germline CDR1 reads SGHTS; CDR2 reads YDEGEE. V lost 0 bases and J lost 4, with 16 bases in between. The CDR3 bases are TGTGCCAGCAGCTTGGTCGGACCCAGATACGGCTATGGCTACACCTTC. It yields the protein CASSLVGPRYGYGYTF.

V is TRBV20-1 and J is TRBJ2-2, with 7 bases fitting TRBD2. Germline trimming cut 3 bases from V and 3 bases from J; bases unmatched to any gene: 4. Germline V gene data show CDR1 as DFQATT and CDR2 as SNEGSKA (reference sequence). The CDR3 is made up of 14 amino acids. DNA of the CDR3: TGCAGTGCTAGCCCGGGGGGATACACCGGGGAGCTGTTTTTT. This gives the protein CSASPGGYTGELFF.

This clonotype was counted at least ten times. V is TRBV20-1 and J is TRBJ1-1; no firm D call. Trimming took 7 bases from V and 0 from J, leaving 15 bases between them. Germline CDR1 DFQATT, CDR2 SNEGSKA (reference sequence). The CDR3 runs to 14 residues. For the CDR3, the DNA is TGCAGTGTGAGGGTACAGCCTGTGAACACTGAAGCTTTCTTT. Translated, it gives CSVRVQPVNTEAFF.

This clonotype was counted many times. The chain links TRBV4-1 to TRBJ1-1, with a tentative D call TRBD1 (5 bases). The CDR3 spans 11 residues. Per the germline V gene, CDR1 is MGHRA and CDR2 is YSYEKL. V shed 0 bases and J shed 11 bases, with 7 bases lying between them. The CDR3 spells CASSQDGTAFF. The CDR3 DNA follows: TGCGCCAGCAGCCAAGATGGGACTGCTTTCTTT.

The rearrangement joins TRBV20-1 to TRBJ1-2, with 8 bases aligning to TRBD1. V was pared by 4 bases and J by 1 base, with 17 bases of the junction left unmatched. CDR3 length: 18 amino acids. From germline, CDR1 is DFQATT and CDR2 SNEGSKA (reference sequence). In nucleotides, the CDR3 is TGCAGTGCTAACCCGAGATCAGGGGGCACGTCGGTTAACTATGGCTACACCTTC. This translates into CSANPRSGGTSVNYGYTF.

This clonotype was detected only a few times. The CDR3 loop reads CSVGGGQGLRELFF. CDR3 nucleotide sequence: TGCAGCGTGGGGGGGGGACAGGGGCTCAGGGAGCTGTTTTTT. The chain recombines TRBV29-1 with TRBJ2-2, with 10 bases lining up with TRBD1. The CDR3 length is 14 residues. The germline V gene has CDR1 SQVTM and CDR2 ANQGSEA. V shed 6 bases, J shed 9 bases, and the junction held 10 bases outside the gene matches.

Many counts were recorded for this clonotype. V is TRBV5-6 and J is TRBJ2-7; tentatively, D is TRBD1 (8 bases). In germline, CDR1 is SGHDT, CDR2 YYEEEE. This CDR3 comprises 17 residues. Trimming stripped 5 bases from V and 0 bases from J, with 21 bases between. The CDR3 DNA sequence: TGTGCCAGCAGAAGCTACAGGGGGGGCGTTTTCTCCTACGAGCAGTACTTC. Translated, it gives CASRSYRGGVFSYEQYF.

The rearrangement uses TRBV3-1 and TRBJ2-7; no clear D. The CDR3 extends over 15 amino acids. Between the trimmed V and J ends, which lost 0 bases and 4 bases, there was a span of 13 bases. Germline CDR1 reads LGHDT; CDR2 reads YNNKEL (reference sequence). The CDR3, as DNA: TGTGCCAGCAGCCAAGAAGGCCTAGTCCAGTACGAGCAGTACTTC. As protein: CASSQEGLVQYEQYF.

This clonotype was observed a handful of times. The J gene is TRBJ1-4, the V gene TRBV5-1; 7 bases are a match to TRBD1. Germline CDR1 is SGHRS and CDR2 is YFSETQ. V trimming: 4 bases; J trimming: 8 bases; junction bases outside the gene matches: 8. The CDR3 consists of 14 residues. The CDR3 loop reads CASSIQGPGEKLFF. The CDR3 nucleotides read TGCGCCAGCAGCATACAGGGGCCAGGAGAAAAACTGTTTTTT.

This clonotype has at least ten counts. The J gene is TRBJ1-3, the V gene TRBV11-2; no clear D. The CDR3 has 15 residues. Looked up from germline, CDR1 is SGHAT and CDR2 is FQNNGV. With 0 bases removed from V and 4 bases from J, the gap between germline ends came to 10 bases. CDR3 coding DNA: TGTGCCAGCAGCTTAGAAGGGATCCCCGGAAACACCATATATTTT. As protein: CASSLEGIPGNTIYF.

This clonotype was picked up many times. V is TRBV29-1 and J is TRBJ1-2; the D is unclear. This CDR3 contains 11 residues. V was cut by 4 bases and J by 4 bases, with 7 bases left in between. In germline, CDR1 is SQVTM, CDR2 ANQGSEA. CDR3 bases: TGCAGCGTTGGAGGCAGCTATGGCTACACCTTC. It yields the protein CSVGGSYGYTF.

This clonotype was detected ten times or more. This chain connects TRBV7-2 to TRBJ2-5; D not resolved. The CDR3 is 15 residues long. V lost 4 bases to trimming and J lost 0 bases, with 12 bases between them. CDR1 SGHTA and CDR2 FQGNSA come from the germline V gene. The CDR3 protein is CASSSPTWYQETQYF. The CDR3, as DNA: TGTGCCAGCAGCTCCCCGACCTGGTACCAAGAGACCCAGTACTTC.

This clonotype was detected ten times or more. The V call is TRBV28, the J call TRBJ2-5; D is uncertain. Trimming pared 3 bases from V and 2 bases from J, leaving 4 bases between. Germline loops: CDR1 MDHEN, CDR2 SYDVKM. The CDR3 length is 12 residues. The CDR3 loop is CASSFQQETQYF. CDR3 sequence (DNA): TGTGCCAGCAGTTTCCAGCAAGAGACCCAGTACTTC. The full variable domain, its missing parts supplied by reference TRBV28 and TRBJ2-5, is DVKVTQSSRYLVKRTGEKVFLECVQDMDHENMFWYRQDPGLGLRLIYFSYDVKMKEKGDIPEGYSVSREKKERFSLILESASTNQTSMYLCASSFQQETQYFGPGTRLLVL.

The chain carries TRBV7-6 and TRBJ2-7, with TRBD1 matching over 9 bases. After removal of 1 base from V and 4 bases from J, the junction contained 14 bases not matched to a gene. The CDR3 loop spans 18 amino acids. The germline V gene encodes CDR1 SGHVS and CDR2 FNYEAQ. CDR3 DNA: TGTGCCAGCAGCTTAGGGCCTTACAGGGGGCGGTTTGAGTACGAGCAGTACTTC. It specifies CASSLGPYRGRFEYEQYF.

This clonotype was picked up one time. The CDR3 spells CASSFNPPGYGYTF. The CDR3 bases are TGTGCCAGCAGTTTCAACCCCCCGGGGTATGGCTACACCTTC. The chain uses TRBV12-3 or TRBV12-4 and TRBJ1-2; unclear D gene. This CDR3 is 14 amino acids long. Trimming cost V 3 bases and J 5 bases, with 13 bases left between them.

This rearrangement joins TRBV12-3 or TRBV12-4 to TRBJ2-7, with D possibly being TRBD1 (5 bases). The CDR3 spans 15 residues. Trimming shortened V by 2 bases and J by 4 bases, and 15 bases separated the two germline ends. In DNA, the CDR3 is TGTGCCAGCAGTTTACTGGGCAGGGCCCAATACGAGCAGTACTTC. Amino acids: CASSLLGRAQYEQYF.

This clonotype was counted between two and nine times. The V and J genes are TRBV7-8 and TRBJ1-4; D is unresolved. The CDR3 extends over 14 amino acids. The V end lost 5 bases, the J end lost 5 bases, and 12 bases lay between the germline ends. The germline V gene has CDR1 SGHVS and CDR2 FQNEAQ. CDR3 coding DNA: TGTGCCAGCAGCCTGATGGGCCCCAATGAAAAACTGTTTTTT. Translated: CASSLMGPNEKLFF.

This clonotype showed up many times. The gene calls are TRBV10-3 and TRBJ2-2; 7 positions match TRBD1. Losses at the gene ends were 0 bases for V and 4 bases for J; bases not matched to a gene: 5. This CDR3 has 16 residues. Per the germline V gene, CDR1 is ENHRY and CDR2 is SYGVKD. This chain's CDR3 is CAISESRGLSTGELFF. The CDR3 coding sequence is TGTGCCATCAGTGAGTCGAGGGGGCTAAGCACCGGGGAGCTGTTTTTT.